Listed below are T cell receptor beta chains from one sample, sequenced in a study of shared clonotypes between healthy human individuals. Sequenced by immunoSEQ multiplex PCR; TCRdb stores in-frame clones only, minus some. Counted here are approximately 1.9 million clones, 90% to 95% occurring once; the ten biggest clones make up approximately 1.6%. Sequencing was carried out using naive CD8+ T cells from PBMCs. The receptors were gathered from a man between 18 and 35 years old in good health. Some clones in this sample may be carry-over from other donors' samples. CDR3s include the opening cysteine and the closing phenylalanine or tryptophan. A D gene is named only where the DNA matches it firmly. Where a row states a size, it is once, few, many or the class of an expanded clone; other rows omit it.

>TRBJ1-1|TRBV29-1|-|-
CSVEALNTEAFF
TGCAGCGTTGAAGCCCTAAACACTGAAGCTTTCTTT
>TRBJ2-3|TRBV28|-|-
CASSYRASQYF
TGTGCCAGCAGTTACAGGGCTTCGCAGTATTTT
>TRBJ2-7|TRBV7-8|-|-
CASSLGGDGYEQYF
TGTGCCAGCAGCTTAGGGGGCGATGGGTACGAGCAGTACTTC
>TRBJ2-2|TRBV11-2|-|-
CASSLVKFSTGELFF
TGTGCCAGCAGCTTAGTAAAGTTTAGCACCGGGGAGCTGTTTTTT
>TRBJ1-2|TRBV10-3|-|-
CAISESAGYGYGYTF
TGTGCCATCAGTGAGTCGGCCGGCTACGGGTATGGCTACACCTTC
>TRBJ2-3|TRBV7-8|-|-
CASNNPRLTDTQYF
TGTGCCAGCAACAACCCCAGACTCACAGATACGCAGTATTTT
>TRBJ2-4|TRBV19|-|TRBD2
CASSAGLGGNIQYF
TGTGCCAGTAGTGCAGGACTAGGTGGAAACATTCAGTACTTC
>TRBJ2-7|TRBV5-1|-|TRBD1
CASSAGQGDSYEQYF
TGCGCCAGCAGCGCCGGACAGGGAGACTCCTACGAGCAGTACTTC
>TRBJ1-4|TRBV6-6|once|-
CASSYERVGEKLFF
TGTGCCAGCAGTTATGAGAGGGTAGGGGAAAAACTGTTTTTT
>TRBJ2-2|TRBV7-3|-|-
CASSLGVLEANTGELFF
TGTGCCAGCAGCTTAGGCGTTCTGGAGGCGAACACCGGGGAGCTGTTTTTT